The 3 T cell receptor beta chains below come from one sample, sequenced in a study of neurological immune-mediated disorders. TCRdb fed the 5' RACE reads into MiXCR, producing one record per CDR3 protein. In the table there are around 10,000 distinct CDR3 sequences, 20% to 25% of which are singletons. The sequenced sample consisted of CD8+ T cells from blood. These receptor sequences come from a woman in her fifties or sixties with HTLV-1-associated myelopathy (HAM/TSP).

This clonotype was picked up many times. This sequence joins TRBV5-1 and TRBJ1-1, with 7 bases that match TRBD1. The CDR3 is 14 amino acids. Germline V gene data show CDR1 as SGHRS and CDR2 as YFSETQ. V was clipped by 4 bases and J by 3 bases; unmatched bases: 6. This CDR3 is CASSGYTGDTEAFF. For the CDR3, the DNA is TGCGCCAGCAGCGGATACACAGGGGACACTGAAGCTTTCTTT.

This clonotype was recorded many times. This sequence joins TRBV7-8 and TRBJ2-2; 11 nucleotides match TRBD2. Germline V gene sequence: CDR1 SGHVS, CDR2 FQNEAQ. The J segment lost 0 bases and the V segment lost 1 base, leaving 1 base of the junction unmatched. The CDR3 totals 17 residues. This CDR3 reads CASSLVAGGPNTGELFF. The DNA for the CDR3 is TGTGCCAGCAGCTTAGTAGCGGGGGGGCCGAACACCGGGGAGCTGTTTTTT.

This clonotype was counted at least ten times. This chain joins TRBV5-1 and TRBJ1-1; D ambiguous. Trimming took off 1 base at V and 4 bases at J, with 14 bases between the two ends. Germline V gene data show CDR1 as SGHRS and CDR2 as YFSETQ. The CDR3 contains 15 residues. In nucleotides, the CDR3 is TGCGCCAGCAGCTTGCTGCAGATCTCAACCACTGAAGCTTTCTTT. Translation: CASSLLQISTTEAFF. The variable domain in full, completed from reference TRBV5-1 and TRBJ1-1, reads KAGVTQTPRYLIKTRGQQVTLSCSPISGHRSVSWYQQTPGQGLQFLFEYFSETQRNKGNFPGRFSGRQFSNSRSEMNVSTLELGDSALYLCASSLLQISTTEAFFGQGTRLTVV.